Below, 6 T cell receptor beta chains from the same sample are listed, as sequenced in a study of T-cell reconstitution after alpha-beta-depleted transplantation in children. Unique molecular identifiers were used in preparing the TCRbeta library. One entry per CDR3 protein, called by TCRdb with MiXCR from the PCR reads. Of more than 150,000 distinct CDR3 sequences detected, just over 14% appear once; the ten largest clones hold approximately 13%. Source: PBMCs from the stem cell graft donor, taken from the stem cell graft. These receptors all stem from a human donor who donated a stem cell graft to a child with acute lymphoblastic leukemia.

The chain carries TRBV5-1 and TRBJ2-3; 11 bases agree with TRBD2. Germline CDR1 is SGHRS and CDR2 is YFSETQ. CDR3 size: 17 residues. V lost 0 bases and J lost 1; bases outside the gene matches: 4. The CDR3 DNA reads TGCGCCAGCAGCTTGGGTCAACTAGCGGGAGGCACAGATACGCAGTATTTT. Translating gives CASSLGQLAGGTDTQYF. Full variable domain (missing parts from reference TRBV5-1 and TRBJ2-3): KAGVTQTPRYLIKTRGQQVTLSCSPISGHRSVSWYQQTPGQGLQFLFEYFSETQRNKGNFPGRFSGRQFSNSRSEMNVSTLELGDSALYLCASSLGQLAGGTDTQYFGPGTRLTVL.

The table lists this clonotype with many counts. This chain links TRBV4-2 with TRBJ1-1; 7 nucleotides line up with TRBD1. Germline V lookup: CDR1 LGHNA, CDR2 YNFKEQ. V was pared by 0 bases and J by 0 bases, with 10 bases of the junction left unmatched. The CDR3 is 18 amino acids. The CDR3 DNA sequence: TGTGCCAGCAGCCAAGATATCAGGGGGACTGGGGTGAACACTGAAGCTTTCTTT. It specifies CASSQDIRGTGVNTEAFF.

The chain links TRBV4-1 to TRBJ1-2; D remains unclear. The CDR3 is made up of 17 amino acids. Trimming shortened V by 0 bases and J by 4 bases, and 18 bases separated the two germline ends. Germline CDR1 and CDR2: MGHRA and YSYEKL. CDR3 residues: CASSQDTWNRRTYGYTF. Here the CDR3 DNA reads TGCGCCAGCAGCCAAGATACTTGGAACAGACGAACCTATGGCTACACCTTC.

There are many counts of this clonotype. Written as DNA, the CDR3 is TGTGCCAGCAGCTTCAACAGGGAGCGTAATTCACCCCTCCACTTT. It is translated as CASSFNRERNSPLHF. The chain uses TRBV7-2 and TRBJ1-6; tentatively, D is TRBD1 (6 bases). Trimming took 3 bases from V and 6 from J, leaving 12 bases between them. The germline V gene has CDR1 SGHTA and CDR2 FQGNSA. This CDR3 contains 15 residues.

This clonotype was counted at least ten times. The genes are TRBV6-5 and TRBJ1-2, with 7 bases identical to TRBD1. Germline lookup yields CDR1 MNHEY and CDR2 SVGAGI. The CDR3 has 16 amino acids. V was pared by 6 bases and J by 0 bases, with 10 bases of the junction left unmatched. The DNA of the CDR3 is TGTGCCAGCAGACACGTGACAGGGAATACTAACTATGGCTACACCTTC. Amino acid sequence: CASRHVTGNTNYGYTF.

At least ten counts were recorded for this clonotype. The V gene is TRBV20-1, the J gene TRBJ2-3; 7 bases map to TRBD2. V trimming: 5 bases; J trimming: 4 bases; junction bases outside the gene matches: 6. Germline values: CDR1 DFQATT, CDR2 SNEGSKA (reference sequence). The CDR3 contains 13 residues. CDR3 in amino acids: CSASTSVSDTQYF. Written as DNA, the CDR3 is TGCAGTGCTTCTACTAGCGTCTCAGATACGCAGTATTTT.